The rows below give T cell receptor beta chains drawn from one sample of a study of beta chain features in type 1 diabetes. Produced via immunoSEQ multiplex PCR; TCRdb's table is partial and in-frame only. The sample contains roughly 400,000 clones, around 10% of which appear only once. The sample taken for sequencing was central memory CD4+ T cells from blood. These receptors were collected from a man aged 25-45 years with type 1 diabetes. Each CDR3 is given with its conserved first and last residue. Fields, in order: clone size, V gene, J gene, D gene, CDR3 DNA, CDR3 protein. The D gene is left open where the match is weak. Not every row has a clone size; where given, it reads once, few, many or a size class.

clone size: few
V gene: TRBV18
J gene: TRBJ2-1
D gene: -
CDR3 DNA: TGTGCCAGCTCACCTTCTTACAGGGTACTGGACAATGAGCAGTTCTTC
CDR3 protein: CASSPSYRVLDNEQFF

clone size: -
V gene: TRBV29-1
J gene: TRBJ2-2
D gene: TRBD1
CDR3 DNA: TGCAGCGTTTCTAGGGGGCCCGTCGGGGAGCTGTTTTTT
CDR3 protein: CSVSRGPVGELFF

clone size: few
V gene: TRBV7-3
J gene: TRBJ2-1
D gene: TRBD1
CDR3 DNA: TGTGCCAGCAGCTCCCGGGACAGGCAGTTCTTC
CDR3 protein: CASSSRDRQFF

clone size: many
V gene: TRBV27
J gene: TRBJ2-1
D gene: -
CDR3 DNA: TGTGCCAGCCAAACTGGGGGCAAGCAGTTCTTC
CDR3 protein: CASQTGGKQFF

clone size: -
V gene: TRBV29-1
J gene: TRBJ2-2
D gene: -
CDR3 DNA: TGCAGCGTTGTGTCCGCCAAATCACAGGGCACCGGGGAGCTGTTTTTT
CDR3 protein: CSVVSAKSQGTGELFF

clone size: many
V gene: TRBV29-1
J gene: TRBJ2-5
D gene: -
CDR3 DNA: TGCAGCGTGCTCAGGGGAGGGGGCGAGACCCAGTACTTC
CDR3 protein: CSVLRGGGETQYF

clone size: -
V gene: TRBV6-5
J gene: TRBJ1-1
D gene: -
CDR3 DNA: TGTGCCAGCAGTTTATTAGGGGACCGGGCTTTCTTT
CDR3 protein: CASSLLGDRAFF

clone size: few
V gene: TRBV27
J gene: TRBJ1-2
D gene: TRBD1
CDR3 DNA: TGTGCCAGCAGTTTAGCAGGGGGCGCTTATAGCTATGGCTACACCTTC
CDR3 protein: CASSLAGGAYSYGYTF

clone size: -
V gene: TRBV15
J gene: TRBJ2-1
D gene: TRBD2
CDR3 DNA: TGTGCCACCAGGGGACTAGCGGAGAGGAATGAGCAGTTCTTC
CDR3 protein: CATRGLAERNEQFF

clone size: many
V gene: TRBV7-9
J gene: TRBJ2-7
D gene: -
CDR3 DNA: TGTGCCAGCAGCTTAGACAGCCCAGCCTACGAGCAGTACTTC
CDR3 protein: CASSLDSPAYEQYF

clone size: -
V gene: TRBV27
J gene: TRBJ1-3
D gene: TRBD1
CDR3 DNA: TGTGCCAGCAGTCTAGGGGACAGCGGAAACACCATATATTTT
CDR3 protein: CASSLGDSGNTIYF

clone size: few
V gene: TRBV6-5
J gene: TRBJ2-6
D gene: -
CDR3 DNA: TGTGCCCACAAACTCTCTGGGGCCAACGTCCTGACTTTC
CDR3 protein: CAHKLSGANVLTF

clone size: -
V gene: TRBV7-2
J gene: TRBJ2-7
D gene: -
CDR3 DNA: TGTGCCAGCAGCTCACTGTCCTGGGACGAGCAGCACTTC
CDR3 protein: CASSSLSWDEQHF

clone size: -
V gene: TRBV29-1
J gene: TRBJ2-3
D gene: TRBD2
CDR3 DNA: TGCAGCGTTGAAAAAAGCGGGAGTCGTGGGGATACGCAGTATTTT
CDR3 protein: CSVEKSGSRGDTQYF

clone size: few
V gene: TRBV18
J gene: TRBJ2-7
D gene: -
CDR3 DNA: TGTGCCAGCTCGACCAACGGCCCGGGGACCCAAGCGTCCGAGCAGTACTTC
CDR3 protein: CASSTNGPGTQASEQYF

clone size: -
V gene: TRBV19
J gene: TRBJ1-1
D gene: TRBD1
CDR3 DNA: TGTGCCAGTAGTAGCCGGGACAGGGGAGGAACTGAAGCTTTCTTT
CDR3 protein: CASSSRDRGGTEAFF